This T cell receptor beta chain was recorded in a study of blood T cell repertoires in COVID-19. Overall study context: Sources were T cells, B-cell-depleted T cells, or PBMCs; the material itself was cDNA or gDNA.

Source study methods: Amplification from reference gene primers served as the basis for estimated nucleated cell counts. Using immunoSEQ multiplex PCR, the repertoire was profiled, and TCRdb retains in-frame clones only, with some absent. V, J and clone size derive from that table, while D and trimming were established from the DNA sequence. The sample includes about 59,000 clones, roughly 91% of them seen just once. CDR1 and CDR2 (germline): SGHNT, YENEEA. CDR3 size: 14 residues. Deletions cut 5 bases from V and 5 bases from J, with 15 bases between. Material for sequencing was peripheral blood. The chain links TRBV11-3 to TRBJ1-1, with TRBD1 as a possible D gene (5 bases). This receptor was identified in a human donor in a cohort sampled during active COVID-19. The CDR3 protein is CASSLGTAGTEAFF. CDR3 DNA: TGTGCCAGCAGCCTCGGGACGGCGGGGACTGAAGCTTTCTTT.